The clone carrying this TCR beta chain was seen only a few times. Its antigen is unknown. TCRdb re-called the reads with MiXCR, one entry per CDR3 protein. The sample yields some 920,000 distinct CDR3 sequences, around 30% seen once. J was trimmed by 4 bases and V by 3 bases; bases with no gene match: 17. The CDR3 is 18 amino acids. Germline V CDR1 and CDR2: SEHNR, FQNEAQ (reference sequence). The data stem from a study of T cell repertoires in cytomegalovirus infection. Overall study results and limits: Summed public TCR beta family frequency identified CMV carriers bearing the relevant HLA. Ex vivo responses were dominated by HLA-C-restricted CMV-specific TCR beta clonotypes.

The sequence derives from a human donor in good health (CMV status not recorded). Some clones in this sample may be carry-over from other donors' samples. The input for sequencing was cultured CD8+ T cells from PBMCs, taken from culture after CMV antigen stimulation. V gene TRBV7-9 combines with J gene TRBJ1-2; 7 positions agree with TRBD1. The CDR3 is CASSLVGTALYLSYGYTF. CDR3 DNA: TGTGCCAGCAGCTTGGTCGGGACAGCCTTGTATTTATCCTATGGCTACACCTTC.